This TCR beta chain was profiled in a study of blood T cell repertoires in COVID-19. Study in general: COVID-19 samples from acute and convalescent phases originated in the United States, Italy and Spain.

Only in-frame clones appear in the TCRdb table, and some are missing; sequencing was by immunoSEQ multiplex PCR. Of under 250,000 clones in the sample, nearly 90% were seen once. With 2 bases removed from V and 5 bases from J, the gap between germline ends came to 6 bases. CDR3 length: 13 amino acids. Sequencing was done on a sample of peripheral blood. The source of this sequence is a man in his late teens or twenties with active or convalescent COVID-19. The chain couples TRBV12-3 or TRBV12-4 to TRBJ1-4; D unclear. CDR3 sequence reads: CASSLITNEKLFF. The CDR3 DNA sequence: TGTGCCAGCAGTTTAATCACAAATGAAAAACTGTTTTTT.